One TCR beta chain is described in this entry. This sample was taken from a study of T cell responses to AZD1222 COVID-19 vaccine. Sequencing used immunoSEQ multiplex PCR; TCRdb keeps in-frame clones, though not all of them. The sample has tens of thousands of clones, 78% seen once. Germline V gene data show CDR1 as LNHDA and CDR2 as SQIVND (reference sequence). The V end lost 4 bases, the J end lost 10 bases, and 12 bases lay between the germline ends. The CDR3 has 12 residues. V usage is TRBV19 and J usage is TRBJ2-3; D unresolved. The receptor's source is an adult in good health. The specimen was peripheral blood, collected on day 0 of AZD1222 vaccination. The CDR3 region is CASSNQYDSQYF. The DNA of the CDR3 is TGTGCCAGTAGTAACCAATACGATTCGCAGTATTTT.